Listed here are 15 T cell receptor beta chains from one sample, sequenced in a study of OX40 agonist ivuxolimab in advanced cancers. Libraries were prepared through the immunoSEQ multiplex PCR assay. Held by TCRdb, this immuneACCESS table contains in-frame sequences only and omits some clones. Under half of the omission traces to an unresolved V gene where checked; the cause of the rest is unknown. The sample table lists some 30,000 clones, approximately 88% of them with a count of one. The ten biggest clones cover roughly 21% of the sample. This specimen consisted of CD4+ or CD8+ T cells sorted from blood, obtained in a trial of the OX40 agonist ivuxolimab. The receptor set was obtained from an adult with an advanced solid tumor such as melanoma, head and neck, liver or kidney cancer.

The V and J genes are TRBV2 and TRBJ1-2, with a tentative D call TRBD1 (5 bases). This CDR3 region has 15 residues. Germline CDR1 reads SNHLY; CDR2 reads FYNNEI. Trimming removed 7 bases from V and 8 bases from J, with 23 bases in between. In DNA, the CDR3 is TGTGCCAGCACCTCTCCCTTACGGCAGGGCTTGGGCTACACCTTC. It encodes CASTSPLRQGLGYTF.

CDR3 sequence: CASSFGGTYNEQFF. CDR3 DNA sequence: TGTGCCAGCAGCTTTGGCGGGACTTACAATGAGCAGTTCTTC. V and J are TRBV5-8 and TRBJ2-1; D perhaps matches TRBD2 (6 bases). V was clipped by 2 bases and J by 4 bases, with 10 bases between them. The CDR3 covers 14 residues. Germline V gives CDR1 SGHTS, CDR2 YDEGEE. Full variable domain (missing parts from reference TRBV5-8 and TRBJ2-1): EAGVTQSPTHLIKTRGQQATLRCSPISGHTSVYWYQQALGLGLQFLLWYDEGEERNRGNFPPRFSGRQFPNYSSELNVNALELEDSALYLCASSFGGTYNEQFFGPGTRLTVL.

The chain links TRBV28 to TRBJ2-7, with D uncertain. The length of the CDR3 is 13 residues. CDR1 is MDHEN, CDR2 SYDVKM, per germline. V shed 6 bases and J shed 3 bases, with 12 bases lying between them. The CDR3 DNA is TGTGCCAGCAGCCTAACACGTTTCTACGAGCAGTACTTC. It is translated as CASSLTRFYEQYF.

The CDR3 here is CASSFLGEQFF. The CDR3 bases are TGTGCCAGCAGTTTTTTGGGGGAGCAGTTCTTC. The chain couples TRBV28 to TRBJ2-1; D remains unclear. The CDR3 is made up of 11 amino acids. The V end lost 3 bases, the J end lost 10 bases, and 7 bases lay between the germline ends. Germline-derived CDR1 and CDR2 are MDHEN and SYDVKM. Full variable domain (missing parts from reference TRBV28 and TRBJ2-1): DVKVTQSSRYLVKRTGEKVFLECVQDMDHENMFWYRQDPGLGLRLIYFSYDVKMKEKGDIPEGYSVSREKKERFSLILESASTNQTSMYLCASSFLGEQFFGPGTRLTVL.

The chain joins TRBV14 to TRBJ2-1; 7 bases are a match to TRBD1. CDR1 is SGHDN and CDR2 is FVKESK in the germline V gene. With V trimmed by 2 bases and J by 5 bases, 6 bases remained unmatched. The CDR3 extends over 15 amino acids. The CDR3 sequence is CASSQFTGQDNEQFF. The CDR3 DNA sequence: TGTGCCAGCAGCCAATTCACCGGACAGGACAATGAGCAGTTCTTC.

This clone has just one count. The V gene is TRBV29-1, the J gene TRBJ1-4, with TRBD1 matching over 10 bases. The CDR3 is 16 amino acids. V shed 6 bases, J shed 2 bases, and the junction held 9 bases outside the gene matches. The germline V gene encodes CDR1 SQVTM and CDR2 ANQGSEA. The CDR3 sequence: CSVKTDRGLTNEKLFF. The CDR3 coding sequence is TGCAGCGTAAAGACCGACAGGGGGCTTACTAATGAAAAACTGTTTTTT. Using reference TRBV29-1 and TRBJ1-4 for the parts outside the CDR3, the full variable domain is SAVISQKPSRDICQRGTSLTIQCQVDSQVTMMFWYRQQPGQSLTLIATANQGSEATYESGFVIDKFPISRPNLTFSTLTVSNMSPEDSSIYLCSVKTDRGLTNEKLFFGSGTQLSVL.

The rearrangement joins TRBV2 to TRBJ2-3, with 7 nucleotides matching TRBD2. With 5 bases clipped from V and 5 bases from J, the junction kept 16 bases outside the gene matches. Germline V gene data show CDR1 as SNHLY and CDR2 as FYNNEI. The CDR3 contains 17 residues. The CDR3 DNA reads as TGTGCCAGCAGTCCCCCGGTAGCGCGGGAGATTAGAGATACGCAGTATTTT. This codes for CASSPPVAREIRDTQYF.

The V and J genes are TRBV27 and TRBJ2-7; TRBD2 matches 8 bases. Germline V gene data show CDR1 as MNHEY and CDR2 as SMNVEV (reference sequence). J was trimmed by 5 bases and V by 2 bases; bases with no gene match: 8. The CDR3 runs 15 residues. Written as DNA, the CDR3 is TGTGCCAGCAGTTTAAGTGGCGGGAGGTCCAACGAGCAGTACTTC. It translates to CASSLSGGRSNEQYF.

V and J are TRBV6-5 and TRBJ1-4, with 8 bases lining up with TRBD1. CDR3 length: 15 residues. Germline lookup yields CDR1 MNHEY and CDR2 SVGAGI. V was clipped by 0 bases and J by 7 bases; unmatched bases: 4. The CDR3 loop is CASSYSRGLGEKLFF. CDR3 nucleotide sequence: TGTGCCAGCAGTTACTCCAGGGGGCTGGGTGAAAAACTGTTTTTT.

This clone was seen just once. This chain uses TRBV23-1 with TRBJ2-7; 8 bases align to TRBD2. TRBV23-1 belongs to the ORF category, with a function that is uncertain. This CDR3 has 16 amino acids. Unmatched junction bases numbered 10, after V lost 3 bases and J lost 3 bases. CDR3 coding DNA: TGCGCCAGCAGTCAGCCTCCAACTAGCGGCTACTACGAGCAGTACTTC. It yields the protein CASSQPPTSGYYEQYF.

The chain employs TRBV28 and TRBJ2-2; no firm D call. Germline V lookup: CDR1 MDHEN, CDR2 SYDVKM. This CDR3 is built from 11 residues. Between the trimmed V and J ends, which lost 5 bases and 8 bases, there was a span of 6 bases. The CDR3 coding sequence is TGTGCCAGCAGTCCCTATGGGGAGCTGTTTTTT. Amino acid sequence: CASSPYGELFF.

This rearrangement joins TRBV23-1 to TRBJ1-1; 7 bases fit TRBD1. TRBV23-1 has ORF status, its function being uncertain. This CDR3 has 16 residues. The trim removed 2 bases at V and 4 bases at J, leaving 10 bases unmatched. DNA of the CDR3: TGCGCCAGCAGTCAACCCCGGGGGCCAGGGGGCACTGAAGCTTTCTTT. The encoded protein is CASSQPRGPGGTEAFF.

This rearrangement joins TRBV25-1 to TRBJ1-6; D gene uncertain. There are 12 residues in the CDR3. V lost 7 bases to trimming and J lost 9 bases, with 10 bases between them. In germline, CDR1 is MGHDK, CDR2 SYGVNS. CDR3 amino acids: CASTAGSSPLHF. For the CDR3, the DNA is TGTGCCAGCACCGCCGGGAGTTCACCCCTCCACTTT.

Notes on this clone: Compared with germline, one end of the junction differs, possibly owing to a read error. The chain carries TRBV5-1 and TRBJ1-2; TRBD1 matches at 8 bases. This CDR3 contains 12 residues. The germline V gene encodes CDR1 SGHRS and CDR2 YFSETQ. In DNA, the CDR3 is TGCGCCAGCAGCTTGGGACAGGGGACGGAGGAGTTC. It encodes CASSLGQGTEEF.

The chain uses TRBV25-1 and TRBJ2-7, with D hard to call. CDR1 is MGHDK and CDR2 is SYGVNS in the germline V gene. Trimming took off 6 bases at V and 0 bases at J, with 9 bases between the two ends. CDR3 length: 13 amino acids. The CDR3 loop is CASSSVISYEQYF. CDR3 DNA: TGTGCCAGCAGCAGCGTTATCTCCTACGAGCAGTACTTC.